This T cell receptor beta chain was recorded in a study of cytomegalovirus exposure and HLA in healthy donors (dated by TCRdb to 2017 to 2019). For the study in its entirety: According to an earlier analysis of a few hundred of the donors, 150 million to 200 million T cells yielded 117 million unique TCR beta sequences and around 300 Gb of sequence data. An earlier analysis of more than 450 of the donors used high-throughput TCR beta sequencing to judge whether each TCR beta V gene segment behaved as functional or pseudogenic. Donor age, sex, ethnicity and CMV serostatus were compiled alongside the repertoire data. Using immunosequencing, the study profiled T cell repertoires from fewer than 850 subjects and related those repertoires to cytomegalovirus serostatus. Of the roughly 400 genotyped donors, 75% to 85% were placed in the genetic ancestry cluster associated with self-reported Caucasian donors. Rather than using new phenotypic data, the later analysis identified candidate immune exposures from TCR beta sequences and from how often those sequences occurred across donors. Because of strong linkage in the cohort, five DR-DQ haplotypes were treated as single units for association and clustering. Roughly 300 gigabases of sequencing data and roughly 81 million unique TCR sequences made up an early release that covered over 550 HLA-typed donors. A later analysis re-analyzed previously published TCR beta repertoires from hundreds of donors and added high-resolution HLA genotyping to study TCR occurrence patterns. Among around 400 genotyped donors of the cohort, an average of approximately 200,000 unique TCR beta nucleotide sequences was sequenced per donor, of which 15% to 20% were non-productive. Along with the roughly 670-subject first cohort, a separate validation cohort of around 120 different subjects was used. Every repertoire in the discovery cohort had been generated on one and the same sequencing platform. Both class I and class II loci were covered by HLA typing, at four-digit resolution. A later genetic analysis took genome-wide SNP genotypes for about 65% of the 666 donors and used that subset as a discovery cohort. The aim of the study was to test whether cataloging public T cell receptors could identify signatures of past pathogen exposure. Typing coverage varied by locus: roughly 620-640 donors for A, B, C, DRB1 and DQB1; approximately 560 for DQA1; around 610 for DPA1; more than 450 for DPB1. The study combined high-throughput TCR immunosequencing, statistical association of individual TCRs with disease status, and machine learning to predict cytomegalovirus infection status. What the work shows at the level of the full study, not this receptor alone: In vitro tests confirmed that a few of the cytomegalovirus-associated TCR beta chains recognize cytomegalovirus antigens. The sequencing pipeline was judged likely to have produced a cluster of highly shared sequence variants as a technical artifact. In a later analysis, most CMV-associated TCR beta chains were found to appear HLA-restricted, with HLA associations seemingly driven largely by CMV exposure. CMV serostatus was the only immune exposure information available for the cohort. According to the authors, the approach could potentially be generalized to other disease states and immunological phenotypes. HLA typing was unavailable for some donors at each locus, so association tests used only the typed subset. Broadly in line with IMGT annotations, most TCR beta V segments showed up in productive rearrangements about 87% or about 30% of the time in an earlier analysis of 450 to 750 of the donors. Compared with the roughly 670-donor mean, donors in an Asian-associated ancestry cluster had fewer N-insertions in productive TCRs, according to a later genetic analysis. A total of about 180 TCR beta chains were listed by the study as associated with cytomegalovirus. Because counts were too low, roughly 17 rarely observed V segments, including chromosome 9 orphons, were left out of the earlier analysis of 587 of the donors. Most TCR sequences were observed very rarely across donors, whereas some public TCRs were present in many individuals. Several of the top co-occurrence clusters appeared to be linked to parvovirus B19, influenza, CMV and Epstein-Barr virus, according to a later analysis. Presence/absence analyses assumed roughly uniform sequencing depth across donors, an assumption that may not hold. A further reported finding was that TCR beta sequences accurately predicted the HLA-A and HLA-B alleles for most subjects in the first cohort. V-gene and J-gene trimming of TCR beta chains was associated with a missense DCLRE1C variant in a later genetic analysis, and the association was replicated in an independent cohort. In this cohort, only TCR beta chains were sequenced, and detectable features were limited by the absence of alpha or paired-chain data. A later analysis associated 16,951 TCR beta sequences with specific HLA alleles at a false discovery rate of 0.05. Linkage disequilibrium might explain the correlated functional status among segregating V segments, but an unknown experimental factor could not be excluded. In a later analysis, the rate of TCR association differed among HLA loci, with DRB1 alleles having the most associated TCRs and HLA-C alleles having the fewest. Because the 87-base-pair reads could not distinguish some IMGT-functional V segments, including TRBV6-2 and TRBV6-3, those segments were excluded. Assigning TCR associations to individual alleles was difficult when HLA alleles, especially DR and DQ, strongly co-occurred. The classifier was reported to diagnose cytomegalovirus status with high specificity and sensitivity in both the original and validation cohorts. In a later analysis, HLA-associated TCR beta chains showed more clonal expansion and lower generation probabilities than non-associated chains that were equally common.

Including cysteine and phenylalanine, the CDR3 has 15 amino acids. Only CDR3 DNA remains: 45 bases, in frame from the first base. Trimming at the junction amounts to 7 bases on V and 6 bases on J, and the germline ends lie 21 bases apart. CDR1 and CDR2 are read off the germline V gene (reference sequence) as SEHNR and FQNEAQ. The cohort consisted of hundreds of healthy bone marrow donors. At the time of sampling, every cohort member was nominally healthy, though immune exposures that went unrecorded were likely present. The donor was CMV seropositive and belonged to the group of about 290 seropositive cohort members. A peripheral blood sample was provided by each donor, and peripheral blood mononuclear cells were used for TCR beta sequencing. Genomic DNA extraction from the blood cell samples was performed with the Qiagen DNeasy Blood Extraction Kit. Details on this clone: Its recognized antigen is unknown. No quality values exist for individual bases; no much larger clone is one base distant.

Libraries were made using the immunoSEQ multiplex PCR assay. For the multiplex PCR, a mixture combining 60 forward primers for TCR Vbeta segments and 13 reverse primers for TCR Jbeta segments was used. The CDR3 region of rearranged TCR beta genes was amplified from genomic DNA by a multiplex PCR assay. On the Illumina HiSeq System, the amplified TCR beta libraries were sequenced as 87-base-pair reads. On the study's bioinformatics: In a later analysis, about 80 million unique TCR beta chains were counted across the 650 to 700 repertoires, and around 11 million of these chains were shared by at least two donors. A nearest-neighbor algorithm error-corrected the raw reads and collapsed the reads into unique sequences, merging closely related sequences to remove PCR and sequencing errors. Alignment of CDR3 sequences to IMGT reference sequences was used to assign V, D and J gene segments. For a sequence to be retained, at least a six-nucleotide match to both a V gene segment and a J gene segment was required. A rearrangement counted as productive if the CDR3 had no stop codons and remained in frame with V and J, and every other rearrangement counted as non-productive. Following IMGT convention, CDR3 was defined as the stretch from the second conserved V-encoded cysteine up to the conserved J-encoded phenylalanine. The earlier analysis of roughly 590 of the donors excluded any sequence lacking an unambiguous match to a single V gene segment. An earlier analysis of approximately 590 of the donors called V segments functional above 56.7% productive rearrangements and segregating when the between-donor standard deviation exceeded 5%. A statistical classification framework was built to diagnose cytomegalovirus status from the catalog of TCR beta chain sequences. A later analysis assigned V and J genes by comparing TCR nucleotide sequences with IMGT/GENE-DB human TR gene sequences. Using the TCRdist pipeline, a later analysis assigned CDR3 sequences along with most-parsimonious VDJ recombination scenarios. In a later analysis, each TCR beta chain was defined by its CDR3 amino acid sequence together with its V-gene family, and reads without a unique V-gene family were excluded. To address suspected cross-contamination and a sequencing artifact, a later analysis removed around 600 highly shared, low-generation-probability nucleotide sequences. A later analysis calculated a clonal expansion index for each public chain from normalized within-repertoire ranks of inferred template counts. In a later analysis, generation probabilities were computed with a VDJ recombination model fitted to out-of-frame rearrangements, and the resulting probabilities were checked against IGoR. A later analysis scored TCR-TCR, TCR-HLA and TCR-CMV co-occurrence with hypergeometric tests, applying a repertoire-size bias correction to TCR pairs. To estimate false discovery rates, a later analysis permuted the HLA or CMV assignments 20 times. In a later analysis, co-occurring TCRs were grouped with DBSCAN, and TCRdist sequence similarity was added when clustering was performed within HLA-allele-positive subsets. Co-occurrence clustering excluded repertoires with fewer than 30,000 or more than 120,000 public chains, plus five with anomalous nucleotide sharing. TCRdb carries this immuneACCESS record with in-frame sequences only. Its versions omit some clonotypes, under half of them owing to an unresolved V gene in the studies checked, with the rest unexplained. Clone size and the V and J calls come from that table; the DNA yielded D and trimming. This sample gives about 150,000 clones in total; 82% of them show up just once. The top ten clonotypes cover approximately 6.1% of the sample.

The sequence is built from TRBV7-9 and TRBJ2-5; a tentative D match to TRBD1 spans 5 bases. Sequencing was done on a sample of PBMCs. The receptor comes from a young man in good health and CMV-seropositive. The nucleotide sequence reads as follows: TGTGCCAGCAACTCCCCCCGCCGGCAGGGCCAGACCCAGTACTTC. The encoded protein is CASNSPRRQGQTQYF.